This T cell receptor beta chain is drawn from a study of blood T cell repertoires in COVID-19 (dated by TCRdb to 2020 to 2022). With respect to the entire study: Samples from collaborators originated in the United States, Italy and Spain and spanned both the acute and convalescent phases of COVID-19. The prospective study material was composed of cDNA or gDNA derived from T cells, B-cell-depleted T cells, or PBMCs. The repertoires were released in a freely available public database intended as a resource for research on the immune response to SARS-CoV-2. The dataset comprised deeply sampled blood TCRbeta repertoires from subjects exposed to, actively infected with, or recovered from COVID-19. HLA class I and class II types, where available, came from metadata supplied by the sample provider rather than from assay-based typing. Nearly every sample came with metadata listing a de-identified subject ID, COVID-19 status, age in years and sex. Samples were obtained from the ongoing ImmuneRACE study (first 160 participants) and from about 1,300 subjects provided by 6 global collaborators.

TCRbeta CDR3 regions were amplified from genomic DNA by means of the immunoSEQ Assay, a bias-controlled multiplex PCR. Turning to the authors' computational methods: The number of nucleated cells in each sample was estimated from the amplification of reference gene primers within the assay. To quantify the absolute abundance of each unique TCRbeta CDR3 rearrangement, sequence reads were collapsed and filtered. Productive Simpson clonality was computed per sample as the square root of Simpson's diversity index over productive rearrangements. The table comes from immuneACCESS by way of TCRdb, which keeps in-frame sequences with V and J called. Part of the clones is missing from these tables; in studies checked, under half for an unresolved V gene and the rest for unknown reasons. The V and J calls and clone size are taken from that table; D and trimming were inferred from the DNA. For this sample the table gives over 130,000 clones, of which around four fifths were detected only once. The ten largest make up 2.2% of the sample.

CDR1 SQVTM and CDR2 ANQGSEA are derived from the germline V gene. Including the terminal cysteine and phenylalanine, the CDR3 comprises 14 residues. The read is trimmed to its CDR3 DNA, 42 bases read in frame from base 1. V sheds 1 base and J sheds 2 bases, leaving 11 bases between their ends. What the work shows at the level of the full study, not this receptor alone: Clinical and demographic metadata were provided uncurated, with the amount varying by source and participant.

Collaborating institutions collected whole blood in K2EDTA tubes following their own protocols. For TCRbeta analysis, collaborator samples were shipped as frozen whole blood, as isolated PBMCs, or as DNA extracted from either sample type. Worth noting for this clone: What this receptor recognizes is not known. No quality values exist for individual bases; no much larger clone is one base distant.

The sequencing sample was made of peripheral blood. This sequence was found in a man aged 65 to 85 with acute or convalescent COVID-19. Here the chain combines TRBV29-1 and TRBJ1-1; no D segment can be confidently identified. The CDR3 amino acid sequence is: CSVEGPTSNTEAFF. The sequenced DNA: TGCAGCGTTGAAGGTCCGACTAGCAACACTGAAGCTTTCTTT.